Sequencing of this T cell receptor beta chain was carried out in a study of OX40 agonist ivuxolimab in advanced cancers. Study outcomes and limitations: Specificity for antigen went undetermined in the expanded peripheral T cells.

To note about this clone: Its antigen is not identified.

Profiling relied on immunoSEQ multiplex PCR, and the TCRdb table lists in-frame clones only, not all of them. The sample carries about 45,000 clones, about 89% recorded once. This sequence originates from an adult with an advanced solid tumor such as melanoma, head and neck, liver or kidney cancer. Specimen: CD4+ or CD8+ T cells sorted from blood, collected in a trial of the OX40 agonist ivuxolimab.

CDR3 nucleotides: TGCGCCAGCGCAACTCGGGTCCAGGGACTCGCTGAAGCTTTCTTT. The encoded protein is CASATRVQGLAEAFF. The chain uses TRBV5-1 and TRBJ1-1, with a possible D match to TRBD1 (5 bases). Per the germline V gene, CDR1 is SGHRS and CDR2 is YFSETQ. CDR3 length: 15 amino acids. The V end was cut by 7 bases, the J end by 6 bases, with 22 bases between. The full variable domain, rest sourced from reference TRBV5-1 and TRBJ1-1, is KAGVTQTPRYLIKTRGQQVTLSCSPISGHRSVSWYQQTPGQGLQFLFEYFSETQRNKGNFPGRFSGRQFSNSRSEMNVSTLELGDSALYLCASATRVQGLAEAFFGQGTRLTVV.